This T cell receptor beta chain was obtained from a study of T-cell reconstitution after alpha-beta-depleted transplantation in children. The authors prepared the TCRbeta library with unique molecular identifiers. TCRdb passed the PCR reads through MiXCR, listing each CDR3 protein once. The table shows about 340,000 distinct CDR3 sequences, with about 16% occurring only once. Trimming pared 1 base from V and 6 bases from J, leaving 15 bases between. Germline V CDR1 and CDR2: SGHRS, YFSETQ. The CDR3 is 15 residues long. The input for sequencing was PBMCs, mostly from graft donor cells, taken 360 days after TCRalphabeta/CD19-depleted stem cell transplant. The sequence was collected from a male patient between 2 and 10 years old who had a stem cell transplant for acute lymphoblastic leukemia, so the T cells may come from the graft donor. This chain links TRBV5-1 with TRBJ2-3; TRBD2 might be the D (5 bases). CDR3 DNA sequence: TGCGCCAGCAGCTTGAATGGACCCCCGGGGGATACGCAGTATTTT. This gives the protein CASSLNGPPGDTQYF.